This T cell receptor beta chain was retrieved from a study of blood T cell repertoires in COVID-19. In the authors' methods: The assay estimated nucleated cells by amplifying reference gene primers. Clones were read by immunoSEQ multiplex PCR, and TCRdb kept only the in-frame ones, dropping some. V, J and clone size are those of that table, while D and trimming were read from the DNA. Of hundreds of thousands of clones in the sample, around nine tenths are singletons; the top ten hold 2% to 3%. The CDR3 sequence is 13 residues long. Looked up from germline, CDR1 is SNHLY and CDR2 is FYNNEI. Deletions cut 8 bases from V and 9 bases from J, with 17 bases between.

The V and J genes are TRBV2 and TRBJ1-5; TRBD1 might be the D (6 bases). The sample was PBMCs or T cells enriched from blood (not recorded which). The sequence came from a man aged 55 to 70 who had recovered from COVID-19. This CDR3 is CASEYGVQGPQHF. DNA of the CDR3: TGTGCCAGCGAGTACGGGGTACAGGGGCCCCAGCATTTT. The variable domain in full, completed from reference TRBV2 and TRBJ1-5, reads EPEVTQTPSHQVTQMGQEVILRCVPISNHLYFYWYRQILGQKVEFLVSFYNNEISEKSEIFDDQFSVERPDGSNFTLKIRSTKLEDSAMYFCASEYGVQGPQHFGDGTRLSIL.